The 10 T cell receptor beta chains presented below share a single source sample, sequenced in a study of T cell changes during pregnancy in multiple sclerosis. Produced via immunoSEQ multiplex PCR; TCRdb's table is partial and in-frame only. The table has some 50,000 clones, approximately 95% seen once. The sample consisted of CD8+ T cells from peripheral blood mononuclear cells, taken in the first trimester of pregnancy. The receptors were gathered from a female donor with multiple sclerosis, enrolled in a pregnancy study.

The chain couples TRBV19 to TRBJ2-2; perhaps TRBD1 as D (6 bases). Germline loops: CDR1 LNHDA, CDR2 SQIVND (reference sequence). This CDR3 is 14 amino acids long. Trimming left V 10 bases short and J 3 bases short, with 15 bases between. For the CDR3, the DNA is TGTGCCACCCAGGGGAGTTTTTACACCGGGGAGCTGTTTTTT. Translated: CATQGSFYTGELFF.

This CDR3 is CASRSGYSNQPQHF. CDR3 nucleotides: TGTGCCAGCAGGTCAGGATATAGCAATCAGCCCCAGCATTTT. The gene calls are TRBV7-8 and TRBJ1-5; D is unresolved. Germline V gene data show CDR1 as SGHVS and CDR2 as FQNEAQ. The CDR3 sequence is 14 residues long. Trimming left V 6 bases short and J 0 bases short, with 9 bases between.

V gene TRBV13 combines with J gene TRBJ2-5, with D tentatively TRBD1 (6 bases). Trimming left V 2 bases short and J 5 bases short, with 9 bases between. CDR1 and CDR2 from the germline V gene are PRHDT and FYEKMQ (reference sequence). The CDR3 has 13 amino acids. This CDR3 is CASSLTGYETQYF. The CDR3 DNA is TGTGCCAGCAGCTTAACAGGGTACGAGACCCAGTACTTC.

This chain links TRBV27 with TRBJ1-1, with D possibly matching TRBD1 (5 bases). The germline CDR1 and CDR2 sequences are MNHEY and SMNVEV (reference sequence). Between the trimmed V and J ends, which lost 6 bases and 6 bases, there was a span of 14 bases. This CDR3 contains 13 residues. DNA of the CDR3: TGTGCCAGCAGCCTGGGAGGGGTCGCTGAAGCTTTCTTT. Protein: CASSLGGVAEAFF.

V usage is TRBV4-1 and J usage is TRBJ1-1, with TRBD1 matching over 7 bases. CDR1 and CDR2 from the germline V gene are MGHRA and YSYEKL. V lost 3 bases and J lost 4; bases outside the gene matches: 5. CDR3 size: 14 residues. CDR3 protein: CASSHTTGRTEAFF. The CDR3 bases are TGCGCCAGCAGCCACACGACAGGGCGCACTGAAGCTTTCTTT.

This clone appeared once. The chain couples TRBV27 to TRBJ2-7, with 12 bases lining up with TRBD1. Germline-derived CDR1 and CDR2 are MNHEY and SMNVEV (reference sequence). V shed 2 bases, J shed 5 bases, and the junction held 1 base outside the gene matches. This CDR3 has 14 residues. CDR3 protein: CASSLGTGGNEQYF. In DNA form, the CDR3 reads TGTGCCAGCAGTTTAGGGACAGGGGGCAACGAGCAGTACTTC.

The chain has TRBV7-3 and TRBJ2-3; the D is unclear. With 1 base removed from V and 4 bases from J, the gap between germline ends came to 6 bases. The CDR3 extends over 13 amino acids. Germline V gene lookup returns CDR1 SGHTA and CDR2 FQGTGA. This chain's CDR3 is CASSLIVADTQYF. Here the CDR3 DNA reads TGTGCCAGCAGCTTAATAGTCGCAGATACGCAGTATTTT.

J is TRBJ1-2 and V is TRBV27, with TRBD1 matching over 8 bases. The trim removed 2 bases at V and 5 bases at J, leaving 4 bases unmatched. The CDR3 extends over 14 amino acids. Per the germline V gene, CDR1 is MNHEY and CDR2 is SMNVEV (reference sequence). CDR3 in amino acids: CASSLQGATYGYTF. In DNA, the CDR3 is TGTGCCAGCAGTTTACAGGGGGCCACGTATGGCTACACCTTC.

CDR3 sequence (DNA): TGTGCCAGCAAACTAGCGGAGAACACCGGGGAGCTGTTTTTT. It translates to CASKLAENTGELFF. The V and J genes are TRBV28 and TRBJ2-2, with 8 bases lining up with TRBD2. Losses at the gene ends were 7 bases for V and 1 base for J; bases not matched to a gene: 2. The CDR3 covers 14 residues. Germline V gene data show CDR1 as MDHEN and CDR2 as SYDVKM.

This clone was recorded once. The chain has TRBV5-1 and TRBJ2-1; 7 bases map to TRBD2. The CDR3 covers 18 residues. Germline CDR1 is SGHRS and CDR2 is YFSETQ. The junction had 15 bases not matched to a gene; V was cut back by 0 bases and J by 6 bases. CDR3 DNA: TGCGCCAGCAGCTTGGGAACGCGCGGGAGAGCGGGGCGCAATGAGCAGTTCTTC. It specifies CASSLGTRGRAGRNEQFF.